This T cell receptor beta chain originates from a study of blood T cell repertoires in COVID-19. This CDR3 has 13 residues. Trimming cost V 5 bases and J 4 bases; bases outside gene matches: 2. Germline V gene data show CDR1 as MNHEY and CDR2 as SMNVEV (reference sequence). Profiling relied on immunoSEQ multiplex PCR, and the TCRdb table lists in-frame clones only, not all of them. The profile shows a few hundred thousand clones, approximately 92% of them singletons. This TCR derives from a person under 35 with COVID-19, enrolled during active disease. Sample: peripheral blood. The gene calls are TRBV27 and TRBJ2-1; 7 bases map to TRBD2. The CDR3 bases are TGTGCCAGCAGTCCGGGACTATACAATGAGCAGTTCTTC. Protein sequence: CASSPGLYNEQFF.